The 27 T cell receptor beta chains below all came from one sample that was sequenced in a study of blood T cell repertoires in COVID-19. Profiled with immunoSEQ multiplex PCR; TCRdb holds only in-frame clones, not every one. The profile covers approximately 150,000 clones, with around 80% appearing a single time and less than 4.5% taken by the ten largest. The source material was peripheral blood. The receptors here all came from a man between 60 and 75 years old with acute or convalescent COVID-19.

This chain joins TRBV5-1 and TRBJ1-1; 9 bases map to TRBD1. Trimming removed 0 bases from V and 1 base from J; junction bases left unmatched: 10. The germline V gene encodes CDR1 SGHRS and CDR2 YFSETQ. The CDR3 is 18 residues long. This CDR3 is CASSLGLPGTGRNTEAFF. The CDR3 bases are TGCGCCAGCAGCTTGGGGCTACCCGGGACAGGGAGGAACACTGAAGCTTTCTTT.

The chain employs TRBV2 and TRBJ1-6, with 8 positions matching TRBD1. With 7 bases clipped from V and 2 bases from J, the junction kept 4 bases outside the gene matches. In germline, CDR1 is SNHLY, CDR2 FYNNEI. The CDR3 runs 15 residues. The CDR3 DNA sequence: TGTGCCAGCACCCCGGACAGGGCCTATAATTCACCCCTCCACTTT. Protein: CASTPDRAYNSPLHF.

J is TRBJ2-7 and V is TRBV18, with 9 bases matching TRBD1. J gave up 2 bases and V 4 bases, and 3 bases lay outside the gene matches. CDR1 is KGHSH and CDR2 is LQKENI in the germline V gene. The CDR3 is made up of 14 amino acids. CDR3 bases: TGTGCCAGCTCACTTGGGACAGGGCCCTACGAGCAGTACTTC. Residues: CASSLGTGPYEQYF.

The rearrangement uses TRBV30 and TRBJ2-6, with D tentatively TRBD2 (6 bases). V dropped 5 bases and J dropped 0 bases, with 11 bases sitting between them. This CDR3 has 15 residues. Germline V gene lookup returns CDR1 GTSNPN and CDR2 SVGIG (reference sequence). CDR3 in DNA: TGTGCCTGGGATGCGGGGTCCTCTGGGGCCAACGTCCTGACTTTC. Protein: CAWDAGSSGANVLTF.

V usage is TRBV4-1 and J usage is TRBJ2-2, with 11 bases that match TRBD2. After removal of 6 bases from V and 3 bases from J, the junction contained 3 bases not matched to a gene. Looked up from germline, CDR1 is MGHRA and CDR2 is YSYEKL. This CDR3 has 15 residues. The CDR3: CASSLLAGDTGELFF. The CDR3 DNA sequence: TGCGCCAGCAGTCTACTAGCGGGAGACACCGGGGAGCTGTTTTTT.

The chain links TRBV7-8 to TRBJ2-7; D gene ambiguous. The V end was cut by 5 bases, the J end by 4 bases, with 18 bases between. Germline-derived CDR1 and CDR2 are SGHVS and FQNEAQ. The CDR3 spans 15 residues. The CDR3 DNA is TGTGCCAGCAGCCTAGAGGCAGCGCCACGGTACGAGCAGTACTTC. Translated, it gives CASSLEAAPRYEQYF. The complete variable domain, with remaining parts taken from reference TRBV7-8 and TRBJ2-7, reads GAGVSQSPRYKVAKRGQDVALRCDPISGHVSLFWYQQALGQGPEFLTYFQNEAQLDKSGLPSDRFFAERPEGSVSTLKIQRTQQEDSAVYLCASSLEAAPRYEQYFGPGTRLTVT.

The rearrangement links TRBV7-9 to TRBJ2-1; 12 nucleotides agree with TRBD2. Germline assignment: CDR1 SEHNR and CDR2 FQNEAQ (reference sequence). This CDR3 is 18 amino acids long. The V and J ends lost 4 bases and 0 bases, in that order; junction bases with no gene match: 7. The chain's CDR3 is CASSSTSGRPGSYNEQFF. The CDR3 DNA sequence: TGTGCCAGCAGCTCAACTAGCGGGAGGCCGGGCTCCTACAATGAGCAGTTCTTC. The entire variable domain, with the rest obtained from reference TRBV7-9 and TRBJ2-1, is as follows: DTGVSQNPRHKITKRGQNVTFRCDPISEHNRLYWYRQTLGQGPEFLTYFQNEAQLEKSRLLSDRFSAERPKGSFSTLEIQRTEQGDSAMYLCASSSTSGRPGSYNEQFFGPGTRLTVL.

The rearrangement uses TRBV6-5 and TRBJ2-3, with 7 bases that match TRBD1. The CDR3 runs 13 residues. Germline V lookup: CDR1 MNHEY, CDR2 SVGAGI. Losses at the gene ends were 6 bases for V and 4 bases for J; bases not matched to a gene: 4. The CDR3: CASRATGSDTQYF. DNA of the CDR3: TGTGCCAGCAGGGCGACAGGGTCAGATACGCAGTATTTT.

To note about this clone: The junction differs from germline at one of its ends, possibly a read error. CDR3 sequence reads: CASGGYTGELFF. The CDR3 DNA sequence: TGCGCGTCTGGCGGGTACACCGGGGAGCTGTTTTTT. The rearrangement links TRBV11-2 to TRBJ2-2; perhaps TRBD2 as D (5 bases). Per germline, CDR1 SGHAT and CDR2 FQNNGV. CDR3 length: 12 amino acids.

The chain combines TRBV28 with TRBJ2-5; possibly TRBD1 for D (6 bases). The length of the CDR3 is 15 residues. Germline-derived CDR1 and CDR2 are MDHEN and SYDVKM. With 5 bases removed from V and 5 bases from J, the gap between germline ends came to 18 bases. This chain's CDR3 is CASSPSKSRGETQYF. CDR3 DNA sequence: TGTGCCAGCAGTCCCTCCAAATCTAGGGGGGAGACCCAGTACTTC.

The J gene is TRBJ1-2, the V gene TRBV6-6, with TRBD1 matching over 11 bases. CDR1 MNHNY and CDR2 SVGAGI come from the germline V gene (reference sequence). The CDR3 is made up of 15 amino acids. Trimming removed 6 bases from V and 4 bases from J; junction bases left unmatched: 7. The CDR3, as DNA: TGTGCCAGCAGCGATTCCGGGACAGGGGGCTATGGCTACACCTTC. Encoded protein: CASSDSGTGGYGYTF.

This clone was detected only a few times. The gene calls are TRBV21-1 and TRBJ1-5. TRBV21-1 is a documented pseudogene. This CDR3 is built from 14 residues. CDR3 region: CASSGFGEDQPQHF. The DNA for the CDR3 is TGTGCCAGCAGCGGATTCGGGGAGGATCAGCCCCAGCATTTT.

This clone was seen a few times. The CDR3 DNA reads TGTGCCAGCAGTTTGGTGGGCGAAAAACTGTTTTTT. Translated: CASSLVGEKLFF. J is TRBJ1-4 and V is TRBV28; D gene uncertain. The CDR3 loop spans 12 amino acids. The germline V gene encodes CDR1 MDHEN and CDR2 SYDVKM. V was shortened by 3 bases and J by 8 bases, with 7 bases between the two germline ends.

The count of this clone is one. The chain uses TRBV5-1 and TRBJ1-4; 8 bases match TRBD1. The CDR3 has 14 amino acids. Germline V lookup: CDR1 SGHRS, CDR2 YFSETQ. V was clipped by 0 bases and J by 10 bases; unmatched bases: 5. CDR3 residues: CASSLEDRGRKLFF. CDR3 coding DNA: TGCGCCAGCAGCTTGGAAGACAGGGGTCGAAAACTGTTTTTT.

V and J are TRBV3-1 (or the pseudogene TRBV3-2) and TRBJ2-1, with TRBD2 identical over 7 bases. Germline V CDR1 and CDR2: LGHDT, YNNKEL (reference sequence). Trimming at V came to 6 bases and at J to 9 bases, leaving 17 bases not matched to a gene. The CDR3 has 16 residues. CDR3: CASRHELAPRLSEQFF. The CDR3 nucleotides are TGTGCCAGCAGACATGAACTAGCGCCGAGATTGAGTGAGCAGTTCTTC.

This clone was counted only a few times. The V call is TRBV7-3, the J call TRBJ2-7, with D tentatively TRBD2 (6 bases). CDR3 length: 14 amino acids. V was trimmed by 5 bases and J by 0 bases, leaving 11 bases between them. The germline gives CDR1 SGHTA, CDR2 FQGTGA. CDR3 amino acids: CASSASGDSYEQYF. The CDR3 nucleotides read TGTGCCAGCAGCGCCTCGGGGGACTCCTACGAGCAGTACTTC.

The J gene is TRBJ2-7, the V gene TRBV28; 12 nucleotides line up with TRBD1. In germline, CDR1 is MDHEN, CDR2 SYDVKM. This CDR3 spans 15 amino acids. Losses at the gene ends were 5 bases for V and 2 bases for J; bases not matched to a gene: 4. CDR3 bases: TGTGCCAGCAGTCTGGGACAGGGGGCCCCCTACGAGCAGTACTTC. Its translation is CASSLGQGAPYEQYF. Together with reference TRBV28 and TRBJ2-7, the CDR3 gives the full variable domain: DVKVTQSSRYLVKRTGEKVFLECVQDMDHENMFWYRQDPGLGLRLIYFSYDVKMKEKGDIPEGYSVSREKKERFSLILESASTNQTSMYLCASSLGQGAPYEQYFGPGTRLTVT.

This clone was seen more than once but under ten times. This chain joins TRBV18 and TRBJ1-1, with D unresolved. V was pared by 2 bases and J by 2 bases, with 6 bases between. The CDR3 has 13 amino acids. In germline, CDR1 is KGHSH, CDR2 LQKENI. CDR3 sequence (DNA): TGTGCCAGCTCACCAGGCGGCAACACTGAAGCTTTCTTT. This encodes CASSPGGNTEAFF.

The chain employs TRBV29-1 and TRBJ2-7; TRBD2 might be the D (6 bases). Deletions cut 4 bases from V and 7 bases from J, with 17 bases between. Per the germline V gene, CDR1 is SQVTM and CDR2 is ANQGSEA. The CDR3 has 13 amino acids. CDR3 sequence: CSVGGGPTREQYF. In DNA form, the CDR3 reads TGCAGCGTTGGAGGAGGGCCAACGAGGGAGCAGTACTTC.

This clone was detected ten times or more. In DNA form, the CDR3 reads TGTGCCAGTAGTATAGCGGGCAGGGGCCCTGGCTACACCTTC. Amino acids: CASSIAGRGPGYTF. The V and J genes are TRBV19 and TRBJ1-2, with D possibly matching TRBD1 (6 bases). Germline CDR1 reads LNHDA; CDR2 reads SQIVND (reference sequence). CDR3 length: 14 residues. V lost 1 base and J lost 7, with 13 bases in between.

In its sample, this clone was seen once. The chain carries TRBV6-5 and TRBJ1-3; 8 bases line up with TRBD1. This CDR3 spans 13 amino acids. Germline loops: CDR1 MNHEY, CDR2 SVGAGI. CDR3 sequence (DNA): TGTGCAACAGGGGGAAGCTCTGGAAACACCATATATTTT. It encodes CATGGSSGNTIYF.

The CDR3 reads CAISGPGTSGYEQYF. The CDR3 DNA sequence: TGTGCCATCAGCGGTCCCGGGACTAGCGGATACGAGCAGTACTTC. The chain has TRBV10-3 and TRBJ2-7; 11 bases fit TRBD2. V shed 6 bases and J 4 bases; nucleotides not matched to a gene: 8. Germline CDR1 ENHRY, CDR2 SYGVKD. The CDR3 is 15 amino acids.

The chain carries TRBV5-1 and TRBJ2-5; D is uncertain. V lost 4 bases to trimming and J lost 2 bases, with 12 bases between them. Germline V gene sequence: CDR1 SGHRS, CDR2 YFSETQ. The CDR3 is 14 amino acids. In DNA, the CDR3 is TGCGCCAGCAGCCCTGAGCGAGGACAAGAGACCCAGTACTTC. Translating it yields CASSPERGQETQYF. The whole variable domain, filled in from reference TRBV5-1 and TRBJ2-5, reads KAGVTQTPRYLIKTRGQQVTLSCSPISGHRSVSWYQQTPGQGLQFLFEYFSETQRNKGNFPGRFSGRQFSNSRSEMNVSTLELGDSALYLCASSPERGQETQYFGPGTRLLVL.

The chain is built from TRBV29-1 and TRBJ1-2; TRBD1 is a possible D gene (6 bases). Germline CDR1 and CDR2: SQVTM and ANQGSEA. V dropped 1 base and J dropped 4 bases, with 10 bases sitting between them. The length of the CDR3 is 13 residues. The CDR3 protein is CSVEGGLPYGYTF. In DNA form, the CDR3 reads TGCAGCGTTGAAGGGGGGCTCCCCTATGGCTACACCTTC.

J is TRBJ1-3 and V is TRBV10-3; D unresolved. The CDR3 totals 14 residues. V lost 0 bases and J 7 bases, leaving 10 bases between the germline ends. Germline V gene lookup returns CDR1 ENHRY and CDR2 SYGVKD. The CDR3 region has the DNA TGTGCCATCAGTGAGTCGTTGAGTCTCAACACCATATATTTT. Residues: CAISESLSLNTIYF.

The chain joins TRBV27 to TRBJ2-3, with D hard to call. The V and J ends lost 3 bases and 0 bases respectively, with 10 bases between them. CDR1 MNHEY and CDR2 SMNVEV come from the germline V gene (reference sequence). CDR3 length: 15 amino acids. The CDR3 DNA is TGTGCCAGCAGTTTCCTGGGCTCAAGCACAGATACGCAGTATTTT. Encoded protein: CASSFLGSSTDTQYF.

This chain connects TRBV28 to TRBJ2-6, with a tentative D call TRBD2 (6 bases). V was trimmed by 3 bases and J by 1 base, leaving 13 bases between them. Germline CDR1 MDHEN, CDR2 SYDVKM. CDR3 size: 17 residues. Written as DNA, the CDR3 is TGTGCCAGCAGTTTTGACGGGGAGGCGTCTGGGGCCAACGTCCTGACTTTC. This gives the protein CASSFDGEASGANVLTF.